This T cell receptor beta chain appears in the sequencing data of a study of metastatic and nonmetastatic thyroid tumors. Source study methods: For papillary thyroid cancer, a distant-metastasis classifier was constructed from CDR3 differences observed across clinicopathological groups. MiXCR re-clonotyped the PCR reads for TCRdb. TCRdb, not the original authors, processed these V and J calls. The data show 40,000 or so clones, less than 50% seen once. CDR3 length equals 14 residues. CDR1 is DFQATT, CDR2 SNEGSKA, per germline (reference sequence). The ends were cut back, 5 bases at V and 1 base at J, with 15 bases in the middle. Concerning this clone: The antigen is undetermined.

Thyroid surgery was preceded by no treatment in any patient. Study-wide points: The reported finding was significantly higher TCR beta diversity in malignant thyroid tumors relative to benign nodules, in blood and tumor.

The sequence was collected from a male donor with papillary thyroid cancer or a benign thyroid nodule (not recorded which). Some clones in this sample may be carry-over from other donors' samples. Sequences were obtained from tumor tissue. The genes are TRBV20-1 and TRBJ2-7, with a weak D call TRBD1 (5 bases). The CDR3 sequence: CSAQLDRASYEQYF. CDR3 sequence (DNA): TGCAGTGCTCAGCTAGACAGAGCTTCCTACGAGCAGTACTTC.